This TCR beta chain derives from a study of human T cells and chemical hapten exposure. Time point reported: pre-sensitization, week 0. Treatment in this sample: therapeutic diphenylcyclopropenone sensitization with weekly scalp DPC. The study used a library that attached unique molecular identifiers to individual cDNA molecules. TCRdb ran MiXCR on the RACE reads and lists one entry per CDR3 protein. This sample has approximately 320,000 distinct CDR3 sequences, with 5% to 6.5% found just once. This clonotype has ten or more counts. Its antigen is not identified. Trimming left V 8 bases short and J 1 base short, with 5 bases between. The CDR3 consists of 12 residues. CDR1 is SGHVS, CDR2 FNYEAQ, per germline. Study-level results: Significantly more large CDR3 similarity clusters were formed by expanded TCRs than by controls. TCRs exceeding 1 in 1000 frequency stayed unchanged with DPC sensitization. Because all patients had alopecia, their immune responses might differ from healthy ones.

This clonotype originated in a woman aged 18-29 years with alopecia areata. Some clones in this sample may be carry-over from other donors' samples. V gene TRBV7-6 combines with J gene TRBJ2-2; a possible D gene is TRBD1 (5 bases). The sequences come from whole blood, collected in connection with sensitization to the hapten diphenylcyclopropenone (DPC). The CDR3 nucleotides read TGTGCCAGCGGACAGAACACCGGGGAGCTGTTTTTT. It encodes CASGQNTGELFF.